This TCR beta chain is drawn from a study of regulatory T cells in long-lasting Graves disease. Trimming removed 2 bases from V and 2 bases from J, with 12 bases in between. CDR1 and CDR2 from the germline V gene are DFQATT and SNEGSKA (reference sequence). The CDR3 runs to 14 residues. Building of the TCR beta libraries involved iRepertoire HTBI primers and Arm-PCR of CDR3 regions. Under the authors' procedure: Samples revealed around 56 TRBV and approximately 15 TRBJ segments. TCRdb reanalysed the multiplex PCR reads using MiXCR and keeps one entry per CDR3 protein. It is TCRdb's table, rather than the study itself, that gives the V and J calls and clone size. The data show some 560,000 distinct CDR3 sequences, 16% seen once. Note on this clonotype: Its target is not known.

Study results and limitations: Favoring TRBV28, TRBJ1-2 and TRBJ2-5 was a feature seen in persistent disease.

Time point reported: newly diagnosed GD, antithyroid drugs for less than 3 months. The authors made the TCR library using RNA they extracted from PBMCs. EDTA tubes received approximately 9 milliliters of collected peripheral blood. The same sample was also used in a study of T cells in Graves' hyperthyroidism and ophthalmopathy.

The specimen was peripheral blood mononuclear cells (PBMCs), collected at new diagnosis, from a patient treated with antithyroid drugs. The receptor's source is a woman in her forties or fifties with Graves disease. The rearrangement links TRBV20-1 to TRBJ1-1; D is possibly TRBD1 (5 bases). CDR3 coding DNA: TGCAGTGCTAGAAAACAGGCCAGAAACACTGAAGCTTTCTTT. It yields the protein CSARKQARNTEAFF.